The 21 T cell receptor beta chains given below trace back to one sample, sequenced in a study of T cell repertoires in cytomegalovirus infection. The antigens of these receptors remain unknown. A single record per CDR3 protein comes from TCRdb applying MiXCR to the reads. Of approximately 590,000 distinct CDR3 sequences detected, about 39% appear once; the ten largest clones hold around 48%. The source was cultured PBMCs, collected from culture after CMV antigen stimulation. These receptors were taken from a human donor in good health (CMV status not recorded). Some clones in this sample may be carry-over from other donors' samples.

In this sample, this clonotype turned up a few times. The CDR3 loop reads CASSIRGDTEAFF. For the CDR3, the DNA is TGTGCCAGCAGCATACGAGGGGACACTGAAGCTTTCTTT. The V gene is TRBV7-9, the J gene TRBJ1-1; tentative D call: TRBD1 (5 bases). The CDR3 is 13 amino acids. V was trimmed by 5 bases and J by 3 bases, leaving 10 bases between them. CDR1 is SEHNR and CDR2 is FQNEAQ in the germline V gene (reference sequence).

This clonotype was counted between two and nine times. The J gene is TRBJ2-1, the V gene TRBV20-1; 7 bases agree with TRBD2. V was pared by 6 bases and J by 9 bases, with 11 bases of the junction left unmatched. Germline V gives CDR1 DFQATT, CDR2 SNEGSKA (reference sequence). CDR3 size: 13 residues. CDR3 bases: TGCAGTGCGGGAGGGTCGGGATTCTCTGAGCAGTTCTTC. This translates into CSAGGSGFSEQFF.

This clonotype was seen at least ten times. The rearrangement joins TRBV7-2 to TRBJ2-7; D possibly uses TRBD1 or TRBD2 (6 bases each). Germline V gene lookup returns CDR1 SGHTA and CDR2 FQGNSA. This CDR3 has 14 amino acids. V lost 5 bases to trimming and J lost 4 bases, with 15 bases between them. The CDR3 DNA sequence: TGTGCCAGCAGCGGACATCGGGGGCTATACGAGCAGTACTTC. Protein: CASSGHRGLYEQYF.

This clonotype was found once. The V gene is TRBV6-2 or TRBV6-3, the J gene TRBJ2-1; either TRBD1 or TRBD2 may supply D (5 bases each). The V end was cut by 4 bases, the J end by 4 bases, with 23 bases between. The CDR3 length is 18 residues. Per the germline V gene, CDR1 is MNHEY and CDR2 is SVGEGT. CDR3 sequence reads: CASSSGTSESPIYNEQFF. The DNA of the CDR3 is TGTGCCAGCAGTTCCGGGACCAGCGAGTCCCCGATATACAATGAGCAGTTCTTC.

This clonotype has only a few counts. The V call is TRBV10-3, the J call TRBJ2-3, with 8 bases matching TRBD1. J was trimmed by 1 base and V by 6 bases; bases with no gene match: 0. Germline CDR1 and CDR2: ENHRY and SYGVKD. This CDR3 is built from 13 residues. The CDR3 sequence: CAIRGQGTDTQYF. CDR3 coding DNA: TGTGCCATCAGGGGACAGGGCACAGATACGCAGTATTTT.

This sequence joins TRBV12-3 or TRBV12-4 and TRBJ1-2; D might be TRBD1 (6 bases). The germline V and J ends were trimmed by 6 bases and 9 bases, with 20 bases remaining between them. The CDR3 is 14 amino acids. CDR3 sequence reads: CASSTTDSLDRYTF. The CDR3 bases are TGTGCCAGCAGCACCACGGACAGCCTTGATCGCTACACCTTC.

This chain uses TRBV7-9 with TRBJ2-3, with no clear D. CDR1 is SEHNR and CDR2 is FQNEAQ in the germline V gene (reference sequence). This CDR3 region has 15 residues. The V gene lost 1 base and the J gene lost 7 bases, with 15 bases spanning the gap. The CDR3: CASSLVGSGYYTQYF. CDR3 bases: TGTGCCAGCAGCTTAGTTGGGTCCGGTTATTATACGCAGTATTTT.

The chain uses TRBV12-3 or TRBV12-4 and TRBJ1-1; D unresolved. The CDR3 loop spans 13 amino acids. V gave up 6 bases and J gave up 6 bases, with 14 bases separating them. CDR3 residues: CASSWGVGPEAFF. CDR3 DNA sequence: TGTGCCAGCAGCTGGGGAGTTGGCCCTGAAGCTTTCTTT.

This clonotype was seen only once. The CDR3 protein is CSARRGTATVSSGANVLTF. The CDR3, as DNA: TGCAGTGCTAGAAGGGGGACAGCGACTGTCAGCTCTGGGGCCAACGTCCTGACTTTC. The chain uses TRBV20-1 and TRBJ2-6, with 7 bases that match TRBD1. Germline loops: CDR1 DFQATT, CDR2 SNEGSKA (reference sequence). The ends lost 2 bases at V and 0 bases at J; junction bases unmatched: 13. The CDR3 spans 19 residues.

The chain couples TRBV7-2 to TRBJ2-2; TRBD2 might be the D (5 bases). The V end lost 1 base, the J end lost 0 bases, and 6 bases lay between the germline ends. The CDR3 totals 15 residues. Per germline, CDR1 SGHTA and CDR2 FQGNSA. The CDR3 DNA reads TGTGCCAGCAGCTTAGGACTATCGAACACCGGGGAGCTGTTTTTT. This codes for CASSLGLSNTGELFF.

V and J are TRBV12-3 or TRBV12-4 and TRBJ2-7; D uncertain. V shed 6 bases and J shed 7 bases, with 13 bases lying between them. This CDR3 comprises 12 residues. The CDR3: CASSPPTSEQYF. The CDR3 DNA reads TGTGCCAGCAGCCCCCCTACCAGTGAGCAGTACTTC.

The V call is TRBV11-2, the J call TRBJ2-3, with D unclear. V was cut by 2 bases and J by 2 bases, with 5 bases left in between. Germline V gene data show CDR1 as SGHAT and CDR2 as FQNNGV. The CDR3 has 13 amino acids. The CDR3 loop is CASSLKITDTQYF. CDR3 nucleotide sequence: TGTGCCAGCAGCTTAAAGATCACAGATACGCAGTATTTT.

This clonotype has only a few counts. This chain uses TRBV7-6 with TRBJ2-7, with D possibly being TRBD1 (6 bases). Germline CDR1 reads SGHVS; CDR2 reads FNYEAQ. The CDR3 is 18 residues long. V shed 0 bases and J shed 3 bases, with 21 bases lying between them. CDR3 in amino acids: CASSLAIAGQSLSYEQYF. The CDR3 DNA reads TGTGCCAGCAGCTTAGCCATAGCCGGACAGTCTCTTAGCTACGAGCAGTACTTC.

Written as DNA, the CDR3 is TGCAGTGCTAGAGGTGAGGGGCACAACACTGAAGCTTTCTTT. Translating it yields CSARGEGHNTEAFF. The V gene is TRBV20-1, the J gene TRBJ1-1; a weak D match, TRBD1 (5 bases). CDR3 length: 14 residues. CDR1 and CDR2 (germline): DFQATT, SNEGSKA (reference sequence). V was shortened by 1 base and J by 2 bases, with 11 bases between the two germline ends.

The chain carries TRBV7-8 and TRBJ2-5; TRBD2 might be the D (5 bases). The germline V gene encodes CDR1 SGHVS and CDR2 FQNEAQ. The V gene lost 5 bases and the J gene lost 4 bases, with 14 bases spanning the gap. The CDR3 is made up of 14 amino acids. The CDR3 DNA follows: TGTGCCAGCAGCCTGCGGGCATTCGGAGAGACCCAGTACTTC. This encodes CASSLRAFGETQYF.

This clonotype turned up a few times. The V gene is TRBV2, the J gene TRBJ1-2, with TRBD1 matching over 10 bases. Germline V lookup: CDR1 SNHLY, CDR2 FYNNEI. V lost 6 bases and J lost 4; bases outside the gene matches: 5. The CDR3 is 14 amino acids. The CDR3 DNA reads TGTGCCAGCAGAGACAGGGGGCTAGGCTATGGCTACACCTTC. Translating gives CASRDRGLGYGYTF.

As concerns this clonotype: Its ends do not fully match the called genes, so a read error is possible. The J gene is TRBJ1-2, the V gene TRBV7-4; TRBD1 aligns across 8 bases. This CDR3 is built from 14 residues. The germline CDR1 and CDR2 sequences are SGHVT and SQSDAQ. The CDR3 loop reads CASSLDDRGGGYTF. The DNA for the CDR3 is TGCGCCAGCAGCTTAGACGACAGGGGAGGAGGCTACACCTTC.

The chain employs TRBV7-2 and TRBJ2-7, with TRBD1 matching over 11 bases. CDR3 size: 16 residues. Germline assignment: CDR1 SGHTA and CDR2 FQGNSA. Trimming at V came to 1 base and at J to 2 bases, leaving 4 bases not matched to a gene. CDR3 DNA: TGTGCCAGCAGCTTAGTGGGGACAGGGGGGGCCTACGAGCAGTACTTC. It specifies CASSLVGTGGAYEQYF.

This clonotype was observed a handful of times. V gene TRBV5-4 combines with J gene TRBJ2-3; D is unresolved. Trimming left V 5 bases short and J 1 base short, with 14 bases between. The CDR3 has 15 amino acids. From germline, CDR1 is SGHNT and CDR2 YYREEE (reference sequence). CDR3 residues: CASSKTLPRTDTQYF. CDR3 bases: TGTGCCAGCAGTAAAACGCTACCCCGCACAGATACGCAGTATTTT.

Points on this clonotype: One end of the junction fails to match germline, which may point to a read error. The rearrangement uses TRBV4-1 and TRBJ1-6; TRBD1 aligns across 7 bases. Germline-derived CDR1 and CDR2 are MGHRA and YSYEKL. The CDR3 extends over 13 amino acids. DNA of the CDR3: TGCGCCAGCAGCCCAGACAGGGAGTCTTTTAGGCGATTT. It is translated as CASSPDRESFRRF.

This clonotype was seen a few times. The chain recombines TRBV12-3 or TRBV12-4 with TRBJ1-2; 7 positions match TRBD1. The CDR3 covers 16 residues. V trimming: 4 bases; J trimming: 1 base; junction bases outside the gene matches: 9. CDR3 residues: CASSYGDRTFNYGYTF. Here the CDR3 DNA reads TGTGCCAGCAGTTATGGGGACAGAACTTTTAACTATGGCTACACCTTC.